Below, 4 T cell receptor beta chains from the same sample are listed, as sequenced in a study of T cells in Graves' hyperthyroidism and ophthalmopathy. The investigators amplified TCR beta CDR3 regions from RNA transcripts. The HTBI primer set served for first-round RT-PCR of the TCR CDR3. TCRdb ran MiXCR on the multiplex PCR reads and lists one entry per CDR3 protein. The sample yields 350,000 to 450,000 distinct CDR3 sequences, 11% to 15% seen once. What was sequenced was blood. Every receptor here comes from a man aged 50 to 59 with Graves' ophthalmopathy.

This chain connects TRBV29-1 to TRBJ1-1; TRBD1 might be the D (5 bases). CDR1 and CDR2 from the germline V gene are SQVTM and ANQGSEA. Trimming removed 6 bases at V and 0 bases at J, with 14 bases between. CDR3 size: 14 residues. The CDR3 is CSVETVALNTEAFF. The CDR3, as DNA: TGCAGCGTCGAGACAGTTGCTCTGAACACTGAAGCTTTCTTT.

This clonotype was counted at least ten times. The chain has TRBV3-1 and TRBJ2-7; no clear D gene. Trimming removed 4 bases at V and 5 bases at J, with 21 bases between. Per germline, CDR1 LGHDT and CDR2 YNNKEL (reference sequence). This CDR3 is 16 amino acids long. DNA for the CDR3: TGTGCCAGCAGCCGAAAGAATAGACGGGTACGGGACGAGCAGTACTTC. Amino acids: CASSRKNRRVRDEQYF.

This clonotype was counted once. The chain is built from TRBV4-1 and TRBJ2-1; the match to TRBD2 covers 7 bases. V was clipped by 1 base and J by 3 bases; unmatched bases: 6. CDR1 is MGHRA, CDR2 YSYEKL, per germline. This CDR3 is built from 16 residues. The CDR3 nucleotides read TGCGCCAGCAGCCAAGTGGGAGGGGCCCTCTACAATGAGCAGTTCTTC. It translates to CASSQVGGALYNEQFF.

This clonotype was found many times. The V and J genes are TRBV12-3 or TRBV12-4 and TRBJ2-7; D possibly uses TRBD1 or TRBD2 (5 bases each). The length of the CDR3 is 13 residues. Between the trimmed V and J ends, which lost 7 bases and 2 bases, there was a span of 12 bases. In DNA, the CDR3 is TGTGCCAGCAAGAGGGACGGAGCCTACGAGCAGTACTTC. Its translation is CASKRDGAYEQYF.